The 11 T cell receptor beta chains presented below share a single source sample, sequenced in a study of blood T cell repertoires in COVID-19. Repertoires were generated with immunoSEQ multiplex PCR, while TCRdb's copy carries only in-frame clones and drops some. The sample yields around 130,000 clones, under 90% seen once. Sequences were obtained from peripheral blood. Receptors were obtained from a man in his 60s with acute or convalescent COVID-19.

This chain's CDR3 is CASSILNEQFF. CDR3 nucleotides: TGTGCCAGTAGTATACTAAATGAGCAGTTCTTC. The chain is built from TRBV19 and TRBJ2-1; D gene ambiguous. Germline assignment: CDR1 LNHDA and CDR2 SQIVND (reference sequence). Trimming shortened V by 2 bases and J by 7 bases, and 3 bases separated the two germline ends. The CDR3 is 11 amino acids. The entire variable domain, with the rest obtained from reference TRBV19 and TRBJ2-1, is as follows: DGGITQSPKYLFRKEGQNVTLSCEQNLNHDAMYWYRQDPGQGLRLIYYSQIVNDFQKGDIAEGYSVSREKKESFPLTVTSAQKNPTAFYLCASSILNEQFFGPGTRLTVL.

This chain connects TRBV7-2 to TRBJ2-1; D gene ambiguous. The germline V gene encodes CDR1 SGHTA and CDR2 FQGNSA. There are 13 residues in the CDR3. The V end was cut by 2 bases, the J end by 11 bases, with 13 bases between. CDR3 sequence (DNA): TGTGCCAGCAGCTTACCCCAGTTCCCCCAGCAGTTCTTC. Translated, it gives CASSLPQFPQQFF.

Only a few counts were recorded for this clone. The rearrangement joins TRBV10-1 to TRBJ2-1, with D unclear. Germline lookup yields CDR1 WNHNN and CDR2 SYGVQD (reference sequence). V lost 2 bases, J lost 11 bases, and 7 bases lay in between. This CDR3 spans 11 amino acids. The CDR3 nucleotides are TGCGCCAGCAGTGAGGGTGGCCAGCAGTTCTTC. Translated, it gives CASSEGGQQFF.

The DNA of the CDR3 is TGTGCCAGCACCGGACAGGGGGGCTATGGCTACACCTTC. It specifies CASTGQGGYGYTF. The V call is TRBV2, the J call TRBJ1-2; 10 positions agree with TRBD1. The germline CDR1 and CDR2 sequences are SNHLY and FYNNEI. The junction had 3 bases not matched to a gene; V was cut back by 7 bases and J by 4 bases. This CDR3 comprises 13 residues.

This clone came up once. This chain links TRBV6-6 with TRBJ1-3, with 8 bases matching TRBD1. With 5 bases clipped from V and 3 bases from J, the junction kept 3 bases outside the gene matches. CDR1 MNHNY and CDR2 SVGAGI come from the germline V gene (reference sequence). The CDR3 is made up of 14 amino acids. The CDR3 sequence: CASSRTGFGNTIYF. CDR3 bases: TGTGCCAGCAGTCGGACAGGGTTTGGAAACACCATATATTTT.

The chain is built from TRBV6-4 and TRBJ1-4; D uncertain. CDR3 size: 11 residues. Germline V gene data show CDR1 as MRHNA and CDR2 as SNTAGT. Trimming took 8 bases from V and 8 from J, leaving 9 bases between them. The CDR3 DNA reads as TGTGCCAGCCTCCCCCAGGAAAAACTGTTTTTT. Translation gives CASLPQEKLFF.

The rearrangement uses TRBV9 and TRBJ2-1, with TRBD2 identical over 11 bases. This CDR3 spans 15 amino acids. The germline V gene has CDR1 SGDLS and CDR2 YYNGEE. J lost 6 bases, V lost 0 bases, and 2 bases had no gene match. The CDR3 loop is CASSVVAGGVNEQFF. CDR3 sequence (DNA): TGTGCCAGCAGCGTAGTAGCGGGAGGGGTCAATGAGCAGTTCTTC.

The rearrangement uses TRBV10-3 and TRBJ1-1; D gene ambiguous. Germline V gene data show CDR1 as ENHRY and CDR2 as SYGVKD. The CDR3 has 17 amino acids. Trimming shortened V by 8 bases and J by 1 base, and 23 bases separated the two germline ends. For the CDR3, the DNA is TGTGCCATCGGGTTGGGGAGAACGGGCCTCGGGAACACTGAAGCTTTCTTT. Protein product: CAIGLGRTGLGNTEAFF.

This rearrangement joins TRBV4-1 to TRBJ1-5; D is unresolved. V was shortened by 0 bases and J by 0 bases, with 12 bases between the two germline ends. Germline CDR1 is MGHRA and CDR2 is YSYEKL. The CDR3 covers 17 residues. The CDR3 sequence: CASSQDPSSYSNQPQHF. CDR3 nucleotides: TGCGCCAGCAGCCAAGATCCCTCGTCGTATAGCAATCAGCCCCAGCATTTT.

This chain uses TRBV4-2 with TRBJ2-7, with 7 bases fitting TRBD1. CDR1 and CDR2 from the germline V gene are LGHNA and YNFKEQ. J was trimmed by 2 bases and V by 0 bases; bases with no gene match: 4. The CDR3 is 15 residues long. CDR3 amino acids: CASSQERDSPYEQYF. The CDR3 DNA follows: TGTGCCAGCAGCCAAGAACGGGACAGCCCCTACGAGCAGTACTTC.

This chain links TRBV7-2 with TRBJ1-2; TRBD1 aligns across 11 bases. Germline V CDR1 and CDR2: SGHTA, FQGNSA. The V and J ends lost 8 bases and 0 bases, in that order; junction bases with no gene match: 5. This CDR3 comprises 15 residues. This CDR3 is CASGQGAVPNYGYTF. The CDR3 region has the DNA TGTGCCAGCGGACAGGGGGCGGTTCCTAACTATGGCTACACCTTC.